One and the same sample provided the 3 T cell receptor beta chains below, sequenced in a study of beta chain features in type 1 diabetes. The study, taken as a whole, reports: All four CD4+ subsets of Type 1 diabetes patients contained TCRB CDR3s that were moderately but significantly shorter.

No antigen has been identified for these receptors. Every isolated RNA sample was fully reverse transcribed, so sequencing captured expressed TCRB transcripts. Clones were sequenced by immunoSEQ multiplex PCR, and TCRdb holds only the in-frame ones, with some missing. The table includes around 600,000 clones, roughly 12% detected once. Material for sequencing was naive CD4+ T cells from blood. These receptors all come from a man aged 30-40 years with type 1 diabetes.

The genes are TRBV19 and TRBJ2-4, with D unclear. Germline CDR1 reads LNHDA; CDR2 reads SQIVND (reference sequence). This CDR3 has 15 amino acids. Trimming took 2 bases from V and 0 from J, leaving 8 bases between them. CDR3 region: CASSILDVAKNIQYF. The CDR3 DNA is TGTGCCAGTAGTATATTGGACGTAGCCAAAAACATTCAGTACTTC.

This rearrangement joins TRBV7-2 to TRBJ2-7; D tentatively fits TRBD1 or TRBD2 (5 bases each). CDR1 is SGHTA and CDR2 is FQGNSA in the germline V gene. The CDR3 runs 14 residues. The V and J ends lost 8 bases and 2 bases respectively, with 16 bases between them. The CDR3: CASGNRDGTYEQYF. CDR3 DNA sequence: TGTGCCAGCGGAAACCGGGACGGCACCTACGAGCAGTACTTC.

V is TRBV7-2 and J is TRBJ2-7; 11 bases match TRBD2. V shed 3 bases and J 2 bases; nucleotides not matched to a gene: 0. The germline gives CDR1 SGHTA, CDR2 FQGNSA. This CDR3 comprises 14 residues. This chain's CDR3 is CASSLTSGAYEQYF. CDR3 nucleotide sequence: TGTGCCAGCAGCTTGACTAGCGGGGCCTACGAGCAGTACTTC.